The sequence of this T cell receptor (beta chain) was determined in a study of T cell repertoires in cytomegalovirus infection (dated by TCRdb to about 2019). About the full investigation: Recently identified HLA-C-restricted CMV epitopes, whose presentation resists viral immunomodulation, were targeted by peptide stimulations together with well-studied HLA-B-restricted epitopes. Donor HLA type was relevant to the analysis, as public TCR beta signatures indicated carriage of CMV infection together with the matching HLA type.

The CDR3 measures 13 amino acids from cysteine to phenylalanine. The kept DNA is CDR3 alone, 39 bases in frame from the first base. V was cut back by 5 bases and J by 3 bases, leaving a gap of 11 bases between them. CDR1 and CDR2 are read off the germline V gene (reference sequence) as SSHAT and FNYEAQ. TCRdb names Illumina HiSeq 1500 as the instrument used. TCRdb's own reprocessing of the public reads used fastp at Q25 and MiXCR and kept productive beta chains. All rows with the same CDR3 protein become a single entry with the most common DNA and genes. Recorded for this sample are 35,000 or so distinct CDR3 sequences; less than 60% of them occurred a single time. Jointly, the top ten make up 80% to 95% of the sample. This clonotype came up a few times. Its antigen is not yet known. The record has no base qualities; no much larger clone is one base away. Explained via the paper, the treatment or condition label denotes: in vitro stimulation with specific CMV peptide epitopes to enrich CMV-specific T cells.

The paper as a whole reports these results and caveats: The ex vivo response was dominated by HLA-C-restricted CMV-specific TCR beta clonotypes, and the single most frequent clonotype in two of eight donors was supplied by these HLA-C-restricted clonotypes. Cumulative frequency of public TCR beta family members discriminated carriers of CMV infection plus the relevant HLA type in this cohort and an independent approximately 350-donor cohort.

The receptor was derived from a human donor in good health (CMV status not recorded). Some clones in this sample may be carry-over from other donors' samples. Specimen: CD8+ T cells from cultured PBMCs, collected from culture after CMV antigen stimulation. In this chain, TRBV7-7 is recombined with TRBJ2-7; the D gene is not confidently resolved. The sequence in DNA is TGTGCCAGCAGCATGAATCCAAGCTACGAGCAGTACTTC. The translation is CASSMNPSYEQYF.